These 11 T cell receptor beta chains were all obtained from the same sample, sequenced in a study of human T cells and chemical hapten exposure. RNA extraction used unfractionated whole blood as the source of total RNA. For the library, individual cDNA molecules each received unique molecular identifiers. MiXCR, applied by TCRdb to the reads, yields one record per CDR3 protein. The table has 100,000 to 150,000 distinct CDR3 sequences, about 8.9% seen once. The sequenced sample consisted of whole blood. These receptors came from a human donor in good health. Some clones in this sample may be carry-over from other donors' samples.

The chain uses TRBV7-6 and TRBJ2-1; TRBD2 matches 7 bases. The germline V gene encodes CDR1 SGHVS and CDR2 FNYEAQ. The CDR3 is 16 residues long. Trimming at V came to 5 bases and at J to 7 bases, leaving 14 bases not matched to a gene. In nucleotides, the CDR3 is TGTGCCAGCAGCCCCTTTGTTGGGGGAGGGAAGAATGAGCAGTTCTTC. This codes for CASSPFVGGGKNEQFF.

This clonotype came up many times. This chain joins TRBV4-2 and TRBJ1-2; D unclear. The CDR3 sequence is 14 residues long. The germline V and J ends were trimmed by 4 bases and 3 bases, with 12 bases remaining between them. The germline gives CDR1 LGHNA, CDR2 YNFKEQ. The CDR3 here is CASSREKRDYGYTF. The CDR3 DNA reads TGTGCCAGCAGCCGGGAAAAAAGGGACTATGGCTACACCTTC.

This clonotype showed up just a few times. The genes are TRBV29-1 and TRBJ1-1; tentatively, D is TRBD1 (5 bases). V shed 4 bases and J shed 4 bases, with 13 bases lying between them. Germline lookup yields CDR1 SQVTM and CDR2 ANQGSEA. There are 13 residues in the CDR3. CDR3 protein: CSVGGRASTEAFF. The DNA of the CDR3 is TGCAGCGTTGGGGGCAGGGCGAGCACTGAAGCTTTCTTT. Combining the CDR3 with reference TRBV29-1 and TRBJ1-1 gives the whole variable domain SAVISQKPSRDICQRGTSLTIQCQVDSQVTMMFWYRQQPGQSLTLIATANQGSEATYESGFVIDKFPISRPNLTFSTLTVSNMSPEDSSIYLCSVGGRASTEAFFGQGTRLTVV.

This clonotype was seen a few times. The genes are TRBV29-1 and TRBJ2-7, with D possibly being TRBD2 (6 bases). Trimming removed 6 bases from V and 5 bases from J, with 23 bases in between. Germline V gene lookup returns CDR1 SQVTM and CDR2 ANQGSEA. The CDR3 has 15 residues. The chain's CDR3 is CSVLGGTGLPDEQYF. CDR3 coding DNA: TGCAGCGTGTTAGGCGGGACGGGACTCCCGGACGAGCAGTACTTC.

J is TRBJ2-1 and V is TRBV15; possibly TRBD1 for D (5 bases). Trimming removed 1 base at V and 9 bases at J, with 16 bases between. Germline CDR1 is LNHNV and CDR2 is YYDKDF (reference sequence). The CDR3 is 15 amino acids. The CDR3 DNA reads TGTGCCACCAGCAGAGTAGGGGCGCGAGTCCTTGAGCAGTTCTTC. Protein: CATSRVGARVLEQFF.

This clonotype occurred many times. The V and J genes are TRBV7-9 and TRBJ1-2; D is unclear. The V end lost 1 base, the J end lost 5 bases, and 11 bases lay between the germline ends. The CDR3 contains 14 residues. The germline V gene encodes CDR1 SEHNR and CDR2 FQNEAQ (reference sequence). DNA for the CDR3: TGTGCCAGCAGCTTAGGGACCGATAGATATGGCTACACCTTC. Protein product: CASSLGTDRYGYTF.

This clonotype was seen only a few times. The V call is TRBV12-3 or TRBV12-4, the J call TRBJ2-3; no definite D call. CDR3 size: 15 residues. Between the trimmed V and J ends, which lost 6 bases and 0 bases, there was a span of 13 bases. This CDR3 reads CASRSIALSTDTQYF. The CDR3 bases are TGTGCCAGCAGGTCAATAGCCCTTAGCACAGATACGCAGTATTTT.

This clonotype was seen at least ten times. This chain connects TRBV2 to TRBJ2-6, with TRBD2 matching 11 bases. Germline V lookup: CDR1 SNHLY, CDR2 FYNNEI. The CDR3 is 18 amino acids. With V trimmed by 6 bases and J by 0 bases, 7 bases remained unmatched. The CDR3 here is CASRVTSGSVSGANVLTF. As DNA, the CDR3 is TGTGCCAGCAGAGTAACTAGCGGGAGCGTCTCTGGGGCCAACGTCCTGACTTTC.

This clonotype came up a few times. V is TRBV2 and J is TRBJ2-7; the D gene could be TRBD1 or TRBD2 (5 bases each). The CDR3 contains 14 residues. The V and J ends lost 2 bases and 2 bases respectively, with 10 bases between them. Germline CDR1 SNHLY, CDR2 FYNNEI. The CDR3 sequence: CASSERGTPYEQYF. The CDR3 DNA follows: TGTGCCAGCAGTGAAAGAGGGACGCCCTACGAGCAGTACTTC.

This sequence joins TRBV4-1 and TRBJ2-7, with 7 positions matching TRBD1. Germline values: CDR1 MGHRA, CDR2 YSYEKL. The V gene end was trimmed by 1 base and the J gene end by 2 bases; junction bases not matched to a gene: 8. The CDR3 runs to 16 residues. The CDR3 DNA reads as TGCGCCAGCAGCCAAGTTTTTCCACAGGGGACCTACGAGCAGTACTTC. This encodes CASSQVFPQGTYEQYF.

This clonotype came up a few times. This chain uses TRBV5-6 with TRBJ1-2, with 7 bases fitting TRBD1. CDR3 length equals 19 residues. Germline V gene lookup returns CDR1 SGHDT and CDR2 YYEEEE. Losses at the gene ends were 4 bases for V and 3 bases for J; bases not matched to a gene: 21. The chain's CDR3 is CASSRSGGTDDSGYYGYTF. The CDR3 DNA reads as TGTGCCAGCAGCCGCTCGGGGGGGACAGACGACTCAGGTTACTATGGCTACACCTTC.